The source of this T cell receptor (beta chain) is a study of T cells after yellow fever vaccination. Study-wide results and caveats: It was a small share of clonotypes that appeared in both CD4 and CD8 compartments. One caveat is that FACS-sorted repertoires could contain abundant clonotypes contaminating from the bulk population.

The CDR3 covers 17 residues. V lost 10 bases and J lost 5; bases outside the gene matches: 15. The V gene's germline CDR1 is ENHRY and CDR2 SYGVKD. One entry per CDR3 protein results from TCRdb running MiXCR on the 5' RACE reads. The data show approximately 600,000 distinct CDR3 sequences, approximately 13% seen once. Comments on this clonotype: Its specificity is not known.

V usage is TRBV10-3 and J usage is TRBJ2-3; 13 bases match TRBD2. The sequencing here drew on PBMCs, taken on the day of the yellow fever booster vaccination. The origin of this receptor is a man aged 25 to 45 who received the YFV17D yellow fever vaccine. CDR3 nucleotides: TGTGCCACCAAAAGAGAGACTAGCGGGAGGATCCGAGATACGCAGTATTTT. It yields the protein CATKRETSGRIRDTQYF.